Below, 19 T cell receptor beta chains from the same sample are listed, as sequenced in a study of T cells in Graves' hyperthyroidism and ophthalmopathy. TCR beta CDR3 sequences were amplified from RNA transcripts. The TCR CDR3 was amplified in a first-round RT-PCR using the HTBI primer set. Using its own MiXCR run on the multiplex PCR reads, TCRdb lists one record per CDR3 protein. The table has some 490,000 distinct CDR3 sequences, 20% to 25% seen once; the top ten hold around 50%. The sequencing sample was made of blood. These receptors were collected from a woman aged 70 to 79 with Graves' ophthalmopathy.

The J gene is TRBJ2-3, the V gene TRBV20-1; D gene uncertain. Trimming shortened V by 4 bases and J by 0 bases, and 17 bases separated the two germline ends. Per germline, CDR1 DFQATT and CDR2 SNEGSKA (reference sequence). The CDR3 loop spans 16 amino acids. The CDR3: CSAKHLSSTSTDTQYF. CDR3 coding DNA: TGCAGTGCTAAGCATCTTAGCAGCACTAGCACAGATACGCAGTATTTT.

This clonotype was seen ten or more times. The chain uses TRBV7-2 and TRBJ1-1, with D uncertain. CDR3 length equals 13 residues. Germline V gene lookup returns CDR1 SGHTA and CDR2 FQGNSA. Trimming left V 1 base short and J 5 bases short, with 8 bases between. For the CDR3, the DNA is TGTGCCAGCAGCTTAGAGGAGGAGACTGAAGCTTTCTTT. This encodes CASSLEEETEAFF.

The gene calls are TRBV20-1 and TRBJ2-7; a weak D match, TRBD1 (6 bases). The V end lost 5 bases, the J end lost 2 bases, and 16 bases lay between the germline ends. CDR1 is DFQATT, CDR2 SNEGSKA, per germline (reference sequence). This CDR3 region has 14 residues. In nucleotides, the CDR3 is TGCAGTGCTTTGGCTGGGGGCGGCACCTACGAGCAGTACTTC. It yields the protein CSALAGGGTYEQYF.

This clonotype was detected a few times. The chain is built from TRBV28 and TRBJ2-2, with TRBD1 matching over 7 bases. The CDR3 is made up of 14 amino acids. Germline values: CDR1 MDHEN, CDR2 SYDVKM. V dropped 8 bases and J dropped 6; count of bases not matched to a gene: 9. The CDR3 coding sequence is TGTGCCAGCGCAACCTACAGGGGAGCCGGGGAGCTGTTTTTT. Residues: CASATYRGAGELFF.

The chain employs TRBV6-1 and TRBJ2-1; D is unresolved. From germline, CDR1 is MNHNS and CDR2 SASEGT. The CDR3 sequence is 11 residues long. V lost 6 bases to trimming and J lost 8 bases, with 8 bases between them. The CDR3 coding sequence is TGTGCCAGCAGGAACTGGGATGAGCAGTTCTTC. It translates to CASRNWDEQFF.

As to this clonotype: A read error may explain this, as a much larger clone is one base away. This chain joins TRBV20-1 and TRBJ2-5; unclear D gene. Per germline, CDR1 DFQATT and CDR2 SNEGSKA (reference sequence). There are 13 residues in the CDR3. The V end lost 6 bases, the J end lost 0 bases, and 11 bases lay between the germline ends. The chain's CDR3 is CSARCGNQETQYF. CDR3 DNA: TGCAGTGCCCGGTGCGGAAACCAAGAGACCCAGTACTTC.

To note about this clonotype: A much larger clone is a single base away; this may be a read error. This chain connects TRBV7-9 to TRBJ2-1; D might be TRBD1 (5 bases). The CDR3 runs to 13 residues. The germline gives CDR1 SEHNR, CDR2 FQNEAQ (reference sequence). CDR3: CASSLQGVNGQFF. The CDR3 DNA is TGTGCCAGCAGCTTACAAGGGGTCAATGGGCAGTTCTTC.

The chain uses TRBV10-3 and TRBJ2-5; D unresolved. Germline assignment: CDR1 ENHRY and CDR2 SYGVKD. Trimming took off 5 bases at V and 5 bases at J, with 9 bases between the two ends. CDR3 length equals 12 residues. CDR3 sequence: CAISPLGETQYF. The CDR3 DNA sequence: TGTGCCATCAGTCCTTTAGGGGAGACCCAGTACTTC.

The V call is TRBV7-8, the J call TRBJ2-2; either TRBD1 or TRBD2 may fit D (5 bases each). V lost 1 base to trimming and J lost 4 bases, with 10 bases between them. Germline CDR1 SGHVS, CDR2 FQNEAQ. The CDR3 totals 15 residues. The CDR3 reads CASSLVSGRTGELFF. The DNA for the CDR3 is TGTGCCAGCAGCTTAGTTTCGGGGCGCACCGGGGAGCTGTTTTTT.

This clonotype was seen at least ten times. The V and J genes are TRBV12-3 or TRBV12-4 and TRBJ1-1; no reliable D call. Trimming left V 2 bases short and J 1 base short, with 8 bases between. The CDR3 has 14 residues. The CDR3 sequence is CASSLYGSNTEAFF. CDR3 nucleotide sequence: TGTGCCAGCAGTTTATATGGGTCGAACACTGAAGCTTTCTTT.

The chain has TRBV10-1 and TRBJ2-1, with 13 bases identical to TRBD2. Looked up from germline, CDR1 is WNHNN and CDR2 is SYGVQD (reference sequence). This CDR3 region has 16 residues. With V trimmed by 6 bases and J by 9 bases, 11 bases remained unmatched. The CDR3: CASSPSLAGGMGEQFF. The CDR3 bases are TGCGCCAGCAGCCCCTCACTAGCGGGAGGGATGGGTGAGCAGTTCTTC.

J is TRBJ2-1 and V is TRBV7-9, with D unresolved. Germline V lookup: CDR1 SEHNR, CDR2 FQNEAQ (reference sequence). V was cut by 3 bases and J by 7 bases, with 10 bases left in between. The CDR3 is 13 amino acids. The CDR3, as DNA: TGTGCCAGCAGCTTGTTGAGACATAATGAGCAGTTCTTC. Its translation: CASSLLRHNEQFF.

Turning to this clonotype: The conserved phenylalanine or tryptophan normally closing the CDR3 is absent here, so this likely arose from a read error. V is TRBV3-1 and J is TRBJ2-2; D uncertain. Germline CDR1 reads LGHDT; CDR2 reads YNNKEL (reference sequence). The CDR3 is 14 residues long. This CDR3 reads CASSENTVGGELFL. CDR3 nucleotide sequence: TGCGCCAGCAGTGAGAATACCGTCGGCGGGGAGCTGTTTCTT.

This clonotype was detected only a few times. The CDR3: CASGLSDYEQYF. CDR3 nucleotide sequence: TGCGCCAGCGGGCTATCGGACTACGAGCAGTACTTC. This chain links TRBV5-1 with TRBJ2-7, with D uncertain. V lost 7 bases and J 3 bases, leaving 11 bases between the germline ends. Germline V gene sequence: CDR1 SGHRS, CDR2 YFSETQ. There are 12 residues in the CDR3.

CDR3 region: CASSWGLADGTDTQYF. In DNA, the CDR3 is TGTGCCAGCAGTTGGGGACTAGCGGACGGCACAGATACGCAGTATTTT. The J gene is TRBJ2-3, the V gene TRBV11-3; 11 nucleotides agree with TRBD2. CDR1 and CDR2 (germline): SGHNT, YENEEA. The junction had 6 bases not matched to a gene; V was cut back by 6 bases and J by 1 base. The CDR3 consists of 16 residues.

This chain joins TRBV12-3 or TRBV12-4 and TRBJ2-3, with TRBD2 identical over 14 bases. V shed 2 bases and J 7 bases; nucleotides not matched to a gene: 5. CDR3 size: 16 residues. CDR3 DNA: TGTGCCAGCAGTTTATTTGGGACTAGCGGGAGTAATACGCAGTATTTT. Its protein is CASSLFGTSGSNTQYF.

The CDR3 DNA sequence: TGTGCCAGCAGCTTTTCGGGAGCCGAGCGGGGAGACACAGATACGCAGTATTTT. It specifies CASSFSGAERGDTDTQYF. The V and J genes are TRBV7-4 and TRBJ2-3, with 7 nucleotides matching TRBD2. The CDR3 is 18 amino acids. Germline V gene sequence: CDR1 SGHVT, CDR2 SQSDAQ. V shed 3 bases and J 2 bases; nucleotides not matched to a gene: 14.

Only one count was recorded for this clonotype. One end of the junction is discordant with germline, which a read error may explain. The V gene is TRBV20-1, the J gene TRBJ2-1; 9 bases match TRBD1. The V gene's germline CDR1 is DFQATT and CDR2 SNEGSKA (reference sequence). This CDR3 region has 15 residues. Here the CDR3 reads CRASPGTGKSDEQFF. In DNA, the CDR3 is TGCCGTGCTTCTCCCGGGACAGGGAAATCCGATGAGCAGTTCTTC.

The table lists this clonotype with a few counts. The rearrangement links TRBV9 to TRBJ2-5, with TRBD1 as a possible D gene (6 bases). Germline CDR1 and CDR2: SGDLS and YYNGEE. CDR3 size: 15 residues. V lost 0 bases and J 3 bases, leaving 12 bases between the germline ends. CDR3 nucleotides: TGTGCCAGCAGCGTAGGCGTCGGGGACAAAGAGACCCAGTACTTC. Translating gives CASSVGVGDKETQYF.